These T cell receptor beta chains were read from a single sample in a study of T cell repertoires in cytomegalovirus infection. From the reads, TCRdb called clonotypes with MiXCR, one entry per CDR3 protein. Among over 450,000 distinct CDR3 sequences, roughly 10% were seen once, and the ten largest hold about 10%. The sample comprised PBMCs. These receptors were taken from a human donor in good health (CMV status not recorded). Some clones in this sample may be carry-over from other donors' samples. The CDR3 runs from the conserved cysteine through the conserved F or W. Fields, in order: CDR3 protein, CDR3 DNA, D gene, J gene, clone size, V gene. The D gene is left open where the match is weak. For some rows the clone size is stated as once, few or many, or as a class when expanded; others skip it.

CDR3aa: CASRLMDHGSPLHF
CDR3nt: TGTGCCAGCAGGCTCATGGACCACGGATCACCCCTCCACTTT
d_gene: NA
j_gene: TRBJ1-6
abundance: many
v_gene: TRBV12-3/TRBV12-4

CDR3aa: CASNPAGASNEKLFF
CDR3nt: TGTGCCAGCAACCCAGCAGGGGCCTCTAATGAAAAACTGTTTTTT
d_gene: NA
j_gene: TRBJ1-4
abundance: many
v_gene: TRBV2

CDR3aa: CASSATQGHNTGELFF
CDR3nt: TGTGCCAGCTCCGCAACACAGGGGCACAACACCGGGGAGCTGTTTTTT
d_gene: TRBD1
j_gene: TRBJ2-2
abundance: few
v_gene: TRBV18

CDR3aa: CASSQGGPQHF
CDR3nt: TGTGCCAGCAGCCAGGGAGGCCCCCAGCATTTT
d_gene: NA
j_gene: TRBJ1-5
abundance: NA
v_gene: TRBV14

CDR3aa: CASSDLAGGGDTQYF
CDR3nt: TGTGCCAGCAGTGACCTAGCGGGAGGTGGGGATACGCAGTATTTT
d_gene: TRBD2
j_gene: TRBJ2-3
abundance: few
v_gene: TRBV2

CDR3aa: CAITPDDRTYGYTF
CDR3nt: TGTGCCATCACCCCCGACGACAGAACCTATGGCTACACCTTC
d_gene: NA
j_gene: TRBJ1-2
abundance: many
v_gene: TRBV10-3

CDR3aa: CSASGTSEGDTQYF
CDR3nt: TGCAGTGCTAGCGGGACTAGCGAGGGGGATACGCAGTATTTT
d_gene: TRBD2
j_gene: TRBJ2-3
abundance: few
v_gene: TRBV20-1

CDR3aa: CASTTGTAVHEQYF
CDR3nt: TGTGCCAGCACCACCGGGACGGCCGTCCACGAGCAGTACTTC
d_gene: NA
j_gene: TRBJ2-7
abundance: many
v_gene: TRBV28

CDR3aa: CASSPVRGDLNTEAFF
CDR3nt: TGTGCCAGCTCACCGGTTCGGGGAGATCTGAACACTGAAGCTTTCTTT
d_gene: NA
j_gene: TRBJ1-1
abundance: NA
v_gene: TRBV18

CDR3aa: CASRLGQGSLYGYTF
CDR3nt: TGTGCCAGCAGGCTGGGACAGGGCAGTTTATATGGCTACACCTTC
d_gene: TRBD1
j_gene: TRBJ1-2
abundance: few
v_gene: TRBV6-1

CDR3aa: CASGEVPFYGYTF
CDR3nt: TGTGCTAGTGGAGAGGTGCCGTTCTATGGCTACACCTTC
d_gene: NA
j_gene: TRBJ1-2
abundance: many
v_gene: TRBV12-5

CDR3aa: CASSQVGARSDEQFF
CDR3nt: TGTGCCAGCAGCCAAGTGGGGGCAAGGAGCGATGAGCAGTTCTTC
d_gene: NA
j_gene: TRBJ2-1
abundance: NA
v_gene: TRBV4-2

CDR3aa: CASSLNAGYNSPLHF
CDR3nt: TGTGCCAGCAGCTTAAATGCAGGGTATAATTCACCCCTCCACTTT
d_gene: NA
j_gene: TRBJ1-6
abundance: many
v_gene: TRBV7-8

CDR3aa: CASSQTGLGQETQYF
CDR3nt: TGTGCCAGCAGCCAAACGGGGTTAGGGCAAGAGACCCAGTACTTC
d_gene: NA
j_gene: TRBJ2-5
abundance: many
v_gene: TRBV7-9

CDR3aa: CASKGTGALSSYNSPLHF
CDR3nt: TGTGCCAGCAAAGGGACAGGGGCTTTGAGCTCCTATAATTCACCCCTCCACTTT
d_gene: TRBD1
j_gene: TRBJ1-6
abundance: few
v_gene: TRBV2

CDR3aa: CATRGWQGAYEQYF
CDR3nt: TGTGCCACCAGGGGGTGGCAGGGGGCCTACGAGCAGTACTTC
d_gene: TRBD1
j_gene: TRBJ2-7
abundance: many
v_gene: TRBV6-1

CDR3aa: CASREGFQETQYF
CDR3nt: TGTGCCAGCCGTGAGGGATTCCAAGAGACCCAGTACTTC
d_gene: NA
j_gene: TRBJ2-5
abundance: few
v_gene: TRBV28

CDR3aa: CASSPRQGEETQYF
CDR3nt: TGTGCCAGCTCACCCAGACAGGGGGAAGAGACCCAGTACTTC
d_gene: TRBD1
j_gene: TRBJ2-5
abundance: many
v_gene: TRBV18

CDR3aa: CASSSRLDLYEQYF
CDR3nt: TGTGCCAGCAGCTCGCGACTCGACCTATACGAGCAGTACTTC
d_gene: NA
j_gene: TRBJ2-7
abundance: NA
v_gene: TRBV5-6

CDR3aa: CASSIGRENTEAFF
CDR3nt: TGTGCCAGTAGTATTGGCAGGGAGAACACTGAAGCTTTCTTT
d_gene: NA
j_gene: TRBJ1-1
abundance: NA
v_gene: TRBV19

CDR3aa: CASSWGGRAGELFF
CDR3nt: TGTGCCAGCAGTTGGGGGGGGAGGGCCGGGGAGCTGTTTTTT
d_gene: TRBD2
j_gene: TRBJ2-2
abundance: many
v_gene: TRBV27

CDR3aa: CASSAGGLISYEQYF
CDR3nt: TGTGCCAGCTCTGCGGGGGGTTTGATCTCCTACGAGCAGTACTTC
d_gene: TRBD2
j_gene: TRBJ2-7
abundance: many
v_gene: TRBV12-3/TRBV12-4